What follows describes a single T cell receptor (beta chain). This entry belongs to a study of blood T cell repertoires in COVID-19. Trimming pared 4 bases from V and 10 bases from J, leaving 13 bases between. The CDR3 is 12 amino acids. The germline gives CDR1 SNHLY, CDR2 FYNNEI. Sequencing was performed with immunoSEQ multiplex PCR; in TCRdb, only in-frame clones are kept and a portion is missing. Found here are some 170,000 clones, roughly 87% of them singletons; the top ten hold approximately 1.4%. The TCR was taken from a woman in her fifties or sixties with acute or convalescent COVID-19. Sequenced material: peripheral blood. The rearrangement joins TRBV2 to TRBJ1-1; D gene ambiguous. The CDR3 loop is CASSGGFGGAFF. The DNA of the CDR3 is TGTGCCAGCAGTGGCGGGTTTGGTGGAGCTTTCTTT.